This is a list of T cell receptor beta chains from one sample in a study of blood T cell repertoires in COVID-19. The data were produced by immunoSEQ multiplex PCR, yet TCRdb's version contains in-frame clones alone and is incomplete. There are 150,000 or so clones in the sample; roughly 78% occur only once, and approximately 6% lies in the top ten. Sequencing used PBMCs or T cells enriched from blood (not recorded which). Receptors originate from a woman in her 50s who had recovered from COVID-19. CDR3s include the opening cysteine and the closing phenylalanine or tryptophan. D genes are given only for firm matches. Some rows have no size entry. The others give once, few or many, or a class for an expanded clone.

clone size: .
V gene: TRBV4-2
J gene: TRBJ1-3
D gene: .
CDR3 protein: CASSQILREYSGNTIYF
CDR3 DNA: TGTGCCAGCAGCCAGATCCTGAGGGAGTATTCTGGAAACACCATATATTTT

clone size: once
V gene: TRBV19
J gene: TRBJ1-1
D gene: .
CDR3 protein: CASKEGWGTEAFF
CDR3 DNA: TGTGCCAGTAAGGAGGGGTGGGGAACTGAAGCTTTCTTT

clone size: .
V gene: TRBV5-8
J gene: TRBJ2-1
D gene: .
CDR3 protein: CASSLEVAVEQFF
CDR3 DNA: TGTGCCAGCAGCTTGGAAGTAGCGGTTGAGCAGTTCTTC

clone size: .
V gene: TRBV6-5
J gene: TRBJ2-7
D gene: TRBD1
CDR3 protein: CASSYSNQRDRMYF
CDR3 DNA: TGTGCCAGCAGTTACTCGAATCAGAGGGACAGGATGTACTTC

clone size: once
V gene: TRBV2
J gene: TRBJ1-5
D gene: .
CDR3 protein: CASREIGGSNQPQHF
CDR3 DNA: TGTGCCAGCAGAGAGATAGGCGGAAGCAATCAGCCCCAGCATTTT

clone size: once
V gene: TRBV7-3
J gene: TRBJ2-3
D gene: TRBD2
CDR3 protein: CASSLRSGGHTDTQYF
CDR3 DNA: TGTGCCAGCAGCTTAAGGAGCGGGGGCCACACAGATACGCAGTATTTT

clone size: .
V gene: TRBV5-5
J gene: TRBJ2-7
D gene: TRBD1
CDR3 protein: CASSSSDRRYSYEQYF
CDR3 DNA: TGTGCCAGCAGTTCCTCGGACAGGCGATACTCCTACGAGCAGTACTTC

clone size: .
V gene: TRBV4-1
J gene: TRBJ1-2
D gene: TRBD1
CDR3 protein: CASSTRDSGIYGYTF
CDR3 DNA: TGCGCCAGCAGCACTCGGGACAGCGGAATCTATGGCTACACCTTC

clone size: .
V gene: TRBV5-4
J gene: TRBJ1-6
D gene: TRBD1
CDR3 protein: CASSVDRGTGSPLHF
CDR3 DNA: TGTGCCAGCAGCGTGGACAGGGGAACAGGATCACCCCTCCACTTT

clone size: once
V gene: TRBV5-1
J gene: TRBJ2-7
D gene: TRBD2
CDR3 protein: CASSLGVAGLSYEQYF
CDR3 DNA: TGCGCCAGCAGCTTGGGCGTAGCGGGGCTCTCCTACGAGCAGTACTTC

clone size: .
V gene: TRBV11-2
J gene: TRBJ1-4
D gene: TRBD1
CDR3 protein: CASSVGTGDEKLFF
CDR3 DNA: TGTGCCAGCAGCGTAGGGACAGGGGATGAAAAACTGTTTTTT

clone size: .
V gene: TRBV4-1
J gene: TRBJ1-5
D gene: .
CDR3 protein: CASSQGATPWGAQHF
CDR3 DNA: TGCGCCAGCAGCCAAGGAGCGACCCCTTGGGGGGCCCAGCATTTT

clone size: few
V gene: TRBV5-1
J gene: TRBJ2-3
D gene: .
CDR3 protein: CASSPSDDTQTDTQYF
CDR3 DNA: TGCGCCAGCAGCCCTTCCGACGACACCCAAACAGATACGCAGTATTTT

clone size: .
V gene: TRBV10-3
J gene: TRBJ2-6
D gene: .
CDR3 protein: CAISRQSSGANVLTF
CDR3 DNA: TGTGCCATCAGTCGACAGAGCTCTGGGGCCAACGTCCTGACTTTC

clone size: few
V gene: TRBV5-5
J gene: TRBJ1-4
D gene: .
CDR3 protein: CASSWAWGANEKLFF
CDR3 DNA: TGTGCCAGCAGCTGGGCGTGGGGGGCTAATGAAAAACTGTTTTTT

clone size: .
V gene: TRBV5-1
J gene: TRBJ2-3
D gene: TRBD2
CDR3 protein: CASSLVSSGGTTSTDTQYF
CDR3 DNA: TGCGCCAGCAGCTTGGTTTCTAGCGGGGGAACGACTAGCACAGATACGCAGTATTTT

clone size: .
V gene: TRBV30
J gene: TRBJ1-4
D gene: TRBD1
CDR3 protein: CARGTGGGKLFF
CDR3 DNA: TGTGCCAGAGGGACAGGGGGCGGAAAACTGTTTTTT

clone size: .
V gene: TRBV4-2
J gene: TRBJ2-7
D gene: TRBD2
CDR3 protein: CASSQVAGGYSYEQYF
CDR3 DNA: TGTGCCAGCAGCCAAGTAGCGGGGGGGTATTCCTACGAGCAGTACTTC

clone size: .
V gene: TRBV7-9
J gene: TRBJ2-5
D gene: TRBD2
CDR3 protein: CASLRRRLAGIEETQYF
CDR3 DNA: TGTGCCAGCCTCCGTCGAAGACTAGCGGGGATTGAAGAGACCCAGTACTTC

clone size: .
V gene: TRBV10-2
J gene: TRBJ2-3
D gene: .
CDR3 protein: CASSFDRFYRDTQYF
CDR3 DNA: TGCGCCAGCAGTTTCGACAGGTTCTACCGGGATACGCAGTATTTT

clone size: .
V gene: TRBV3-1/TRBV3-2
J gene: TRBJ2-3
D gene: .
CDR3 protein: CASVGGSSSTDTQYF
CDR3 DNA: TGTGCCAGCGTCGGGGGTTCATCTAGCACAGATACGCAGTATTTT

clone size: few
V gene: TRBV4-1
J gene: TRBJ2-2
D gene: TRBD2
CDR3 protein: CASSSPRASGDTGELFF
CDR3 DNA: TGCGCCAGCAGCTCGCCCCGGGCTAGCGGAGACACCGGGGAGCTGTTTTTT

clone size: .
V gene: TRBV3-1/TRBV3-2
J gene: TRBJ1-2
D gene: .
CDR3 protein: CASSQVVRGVHGYTF
CDR3 DNA: TGTGCCAGCAGCCAAGTAGTCAGGGGAGTCCATGGCTACACCTTC

clone size: few
V gene: TRBV6-5
J gene: TRBJ2-3
D gene: .
CDR3 protein: CASFSSTDTQYF
CDR3 DNA: TGTGCCAGCTTTAGTAGCACAGATACGCAGTATTTT

clone size: .
V gene: TRBV3-1/TRBV3-2
J gene: TRBJ2-3
D gene: TRBD1
CDR3 protein: CASSYVRTGGTTQYF
CDR3 DNA: TGTGCCAGCAGCTACGTTAGGACAGGGGGAACTACGCAGTATTTT

clone size: .
V gene: TRBV6-5
J gene: TRBJ1-2
D gene: .
CDR3 protein: CASRQDRGYGYTF
CDR3 DNA: TGTGCCAGCAGGCAAGACCGAGGCTATGGCTACACCTTC

clone size: .
V gene: TRBV28
J gene: TRBJ2-4
D gene: TRBD1
CDR3 protein: CASSRPGQANIQYF
CDR3 DNA: TGTGCCAGCAGTAGACCGGGACAGGCTAACATTCAGTACTTC

clone size: .
V gene: TRBV11-3
J gene: TRBJ2-3
D gene: .
CDR3 protein: CASSLGRGGRVGDTQYF
CDR3 DNA: TGTGCCAGCAGCTTAGGGAGGGGAGGCCGGGTCGGAGATACGCAGTATTTT

clone size: .
V gene: TRBV3-1/TRBV3-2
J gene: TRBJ1-1
D gene: TRBD1
CDR3 protein: CASSQERDRAVNTEAFF
CDR3 DNA: TGTGCCAGCAGCCAAGAAAGGGACAGGGCCGTGAACACTGAAGCTTTCTTT

clone size: .
V gene: TRBV6-5
J gene: TRBJ1-4
D gene: .
CDR3 protein: CASSYGGARDEKLFF
CDR3 DNA: TGTGCCAGCAGTTACGGTGGGGCACGGGATGAAAAACTGTTTTTT

clone size: few
V gene: TRBV5-1
J gene: TRBJ2-1
D gene: TRBD2
CDR3 protein: CASSSRTSRLKEQFF
CDR3 DNA: TGCGCCAGCAGCTCCCGGACTAGCCGCCTAAAGGAGCAGTTCTTC

clone size: .
V gene: TRBV28
J gene: TRBJ2-1
D gene: TRBD1
CDR3 protein: CASSFRGTGNNEQFF
CDR3 DNA: TGTGCCAGCAGCTTCAGAGGGACAGGTAACAATGAGCAGTTCTTC

clone size: .
V gene: TRBV2
J gene: TRBJ1-1
D gene: TRBD1
CDR3 protein: CASSYGTGRTEAFF
CDR3 DNA: TGTGCCAGCAGCTACGGGACAGGCCGCACTGAAGCTTTCTTT

clone size: .
V gene: TRBV5-1
J gene: TRBJ2-6
D gene: .
CDR3 protein: CASSLESGAGANVLTF
CDR3 DNA: TGCGCCAGCAGCCTTGAGTCAGGGGCTGGGGCCAACGTCCTGACTTTC

clone size: .
V gene: TRBV24-1
J gene: TRBJ1-2
D gene: .
CDR3 protein: CATSSWAGYTF
CDR3 DNA: TGTGCCACCAGTTCCTGGGCTGGCTACACCTTC

clone size: once
V gene: TRBV12-3/TRBV12-4
J gene: TRBJ1-2
D gene: .
CDR3 protein: CASSLPGRGYTF
CDR3 DNA: TGTGCCAGCAGTTTACCAGGAAGGGGCTACACCTTC

clone size: .
V gene: TRBV5-1
J gene: TRBJ1-2
D gene: TRBD1
CDR3 protein: CASSPPGTGYGYTF
CDR3 DNA: TGCGCCAGCAGCCCGCCCGGGACAGGTTATGGCTACACCTTC

clone size: once
V gene: TRBV19
J gene: TRBJ2-1
D gene: TRBD2
CDR3 protein: CASSTGLAGGYYNEQFF
CDR3 DNA: TGTGCCAGTAGTACCGGACTAGCGGGGGGGTATTACAATGAGCAGTTCTTC

clone size: .
V gene: TRBV20-1
J gene: TRBJ1-1
D gene: .
CDR3 protein: CSAVDRIEAFF
CDR3 DNA: TGCAGTGCCGTAGACAGGATTGAAGCTTTCTTT

clone size: .
V gene: TRBV28
J gene: TRBJ2-2
D gene: TRBD2
CDR3 protein: CASYGGWNTGELFF
CDR3 DNA: TGTGCCAGCTACGGGGGGTGGAACACCGGGGAGCTGTTTTTT

clone size: .
V gene: TRBV6-5
J gene: TRBJ1-5
D gene: .
CDR3 protein: CASSLRDNNQPQHF
CDR3 DNA: TGTGCCAGCAGTCTCCGGGACAACAATCAGCCCCAGCATTTT

clone size: .
V gene: TRBV2
J gene: TRBJ2-2
D gene: TRBD1
CDR3 protein: CASRGDRVGAGELFF
CDR3 DNA: TGTGCCAGCAGAGGGGACAGAGTAGGCGCCGGGGAGCTGTTTTTT

clone size: .
V gene: TRBV5-1
J gene: TRBJ1-1
D gene: .
CDR3 protein: CASNPPGDTEAFF
CDR3 DNA: TGCGCCAGCAACCCTCCCGGGGACACTGAAGCTTTCTTT

clone size: .
V gene: TRBV4-1
J gene: TRBJ2-4
D gene: TRBD2
CDR3 protein: CASSQGVSGTSGNIQYF
CDR3 DNA: TGCGCCAGCAGCCAAGGTGTTTCCGGGACTAGCGGAAACATTCAGTACTTC

clone size: .
V gene: TRBV28
J gene: TRBJ1-5
D gene: .
CDR3 protein: CASSHTRVSNQPQHF
CDR3 DNA: TGTGCCAGCAGTCATACACGGGTGAGCAATCAGCCCCAGCATTTT

clone size: once
V gene: TRBV4-2
J gene: TRBJ1-1
D gene: TRBD1
CDR3 protein: CASSHGTGEETEAFF
CDR3 DNA: TGTGCCAGCAGCCATGGGACAGGGGAGGAAACTGAAGCTTTCTTT

clone size: .
V gene: TRBV28
J gene: TRBJ2-3
D gene: TRBD1
CDR3 protein: CASSTSPGQGADTQYF
CDR3 DNA: TGTGCCAGCAGTACATCCCCGGGACAGGGGGCAGATACGCAGTATTTT

clone size: .
V gene: TRBV7-2
J gene: TRBJ1-4
D gene: .
CDR3 protein: CASSLLTGINEKLFF
CDR3 DNA: TGTGCCAGCAGCTTACTCACAGGGATTAATGAAAAACTGTTTTTT

clone size: .
V gene: TRBV29-1
J gene: TRBJ1-2
D gene: .
CDR3 protein: CSVVGTRRGYTF
CDR3 DNA: TGCAGCGTTGTAGGGACAAGACGAGGCTACACCTTC

clone size: .
V gene: TRBV27
J gene: TRBJ1-4
D gene: TRBD1
CDR3 protein: CASSLSVQGYEKLFF
CDR3 DNA: TGTGCCAGCAGTTTATCGGTACAGGGGTATGAAAAACTGTTTTTT

clone size: .
V gene: TRBV19
J gene: TRBJ2-1
D gene: TRBD2
CDR3 protein: CASTQRGGSYNEQFF
CDR3 DNA: TGTGCCAGTACCCAGCGGGGGGGGTCCTACAATGAGCAGTTCTTC

clone size: .
V gene: TRBV5-4
J gene: TRBJ1-1
D gene: .
CDR3 protein: CASSIMNTEAFF
CDR3 DNA: TGTGCCAGCAGCATAATGAACACTGAAGCTTTCTTT

clone size: .
V gene: TRBV6-6
J gene: TRBJ1-1
D gene: .
CDR3 protein: CASSYGPEAFF
CDR3 DNA: TGTGCCAGCAGTTACGGGCCTGAAGCTTTCTTT

clone size: .
V gene: TRBV7-3
J gene: TRBJ2-1
D gene: .
CDR3 protein: CASSPNPTSPLEQFF
CDR3 DNA: TGTGCCAGCAGCCCCAACCCCACTTCGCCTCTTGAGCAGTTCTTC

clone size: .
V gene: TRBV19
J gene: TRBJ1-2
D gene: .
CDR3 protein: CASSLRSYGYTF
CDR3 DNA: TGTGCCAGTAGTTTGAGATCATATGGCTACACCTTC

clone size: .
V gene: TRBV30
J gene: TRBJ2-3
D gene: .
CDR3 protein: CAWRTSPDTQYF
CDR3 DNA: TGTGCCTGGAGAACGAGCCCAGATACGCAGTATTTT

clone size: .
V gene: TRBV2
J gene: TRBJ1-1
D gene: TRBD1
CDR3 protein: CASSELLTGAFDTEAFF
CDR3 DNA: TGTGCCAGCAGTGAACTGCTGACAGGGGCGTTCGACACTGAAGCTTTCTTT

clone size: .
V gene: TRBV28
J gene: TRBJ1-1
D gene: .
CDR3 protein: CATLRVQTEAFF
CDR3 DNA: TGTGCCACCCTCAGGGTCCAGACTGAAGCTTTCTTT

clone size: once
V gene: TRBV2
J gene: TRBJ2-2
D gene: TRBD2
CDR3 protein: CASSAGTSGGPINTGELFF
CDR3 DNA: TGTGCCAGCAGTGCTGGGACTAGCGGGGGCCCGATAAACACCGGGGAGCTGTTTTTT

clone size: few
V gene: TRBV2
J gene: TRBJ2-3
D gene: .
CDR3 protein: CASYPSEGEGTDTQYF
CDR3 DNA: TGTGCCAGCTACCCGTCCGAGGGTGAGGGCACAGATACGCAGTATTTT